The 31 T cell receptor beta chains below come from one sample, sequenced in a study of blood T cell repertoires in COVID-19. TCRdb's copy holds only in-frame clones and misses some; the assay was immunoSEQ multiplex PCR. The table includes fewer than 300,000 clones, roughly 85% detected once. The specimen sequenced was peripheral blood. The receptor source for this set is a man between 45 and 60 years old with active or convalescent COVID-19.

CDR3 in DNA: TGTGCCAGCAGCTCAATAGCGGGAGGATACAATGAGCAGTTCTTC. Its translation: CASSSIAGGYNEQFF. This chain uses TRBV11-2 with TRBJ2-1, with TRBD2 matching over 10 bases. This CDR3 region has 15 residues. CDR1 is SGHAT and CDR2 is FQNNGV in the germline V gene. V trimming: 4 bases; J trimming: 4 bases; junction bases outside the gene matches: 4. The variable domain in full, with the rest retrieved from reference TRBV11-2 and TRBJ2-1, is EAGVAQSPRYKIIEKRQSVAFWCNPISGHATLYWYQQILGQGPKLLIQFQNNGVVDDSQLPKDRFSAERLKGVDSTLKIQPAKLEDSAVYLCASSSIAGGYNEQFFGPGTRLTVL.

This clone was detected once. The genes are TRBV4-2 and TRBJ2-2; TRBD2 agrees at 9 bases. The CDR3 has 17 residues. In germline, CDR1 is LGHNA, CDR2 YNFKEQ. V gave up 0 bases and J gave up 6 bases; unmatched junction bases: 8. CDR3 sequence (DNA): TGTGCCAGCAGCCAAGATCCTGGCGGGAGGGCCTCCGGGGAGCTGTTTTTT. It translates to CASSQDPGGRASGELFF.

This clone came up a few times. The V call is TRBV7-6, the J call TRBJ1-1; 10 bases align to TRBD1. CDR1 is SGHVS, CDR2 FNYEAQ, per germline. The CDR3 has 20 residues. V lost 3 bases, J lost 7 bases, and 23 bases stayed unmatched. The chain's CDR3 is CASSFGLSSGGTGEAFEAFF. The DNA of the CDR3 is TGTGCCAGCAGCTTTGGGTTGTCCTCGGGTGGGACAGGGGAGGCGTTTGAAGCTTTCTTT.

The chain combines TRBV28 with TRBJ1-5; 9 bases line up with TRBD1. The CDR3 spans 16 residues. Unmatched junction bases numbered 7, after V lost 5 bases and J lost 2 bases. Looked up from germline, CDR1 is MDHEN and CDR2 is SYDVKM. The CDR3 nucleotides are TGTGCCAGCAGTCAAGAGAGGGACAGGGGCAATCAGCCCCAGCATTTT. Translating gives CASSQERDRGNQPQHF. Together with reference TRBV28 and TRBJ1-5, the CDR3 gives the full variable domain: DVKVTQSSRYLVKRTGEKVFLECVQDMDHENMFWYRQDPGLGLRLIYFSYDVKMKEKGDIPEGYSVSREKKERFSLILESASTNQTSMYLCASSQERDRGNQPQHFGDGTRLSIL.

The gene calls are TRBV6-5 and TRBJ1-2; a possible D gene is TRBD1 (6 bases). This CDR3 region has 14 residues. The V gene's germline CDR1 is MNHEY and CDR2 SVGAGI. V was shortened by 6 bases and J by 3 bases, with 14 bases between the two germline ends. CDR3 sequence: CASSDGQRDYGYTF. The CDR3 nucleotides read TGTGCCAGCAGCGACGGACAGAGAGACTATGGCTACACCTTC.

In this sample, this clone turned up a few times. This chain joins TRBV3-1 (or the pseudogene TRBV3-2) and TRBJ2-1, with 10 bases matching TRBD2. This CDR3 contains 17 residues. The ends lost 4 bases at V and 4 bases at J; junction bases unmatched: 10. Germline lookup yields CDR1 LGHDT and CDR2 YNNKEL (reference sequence). This chain's CDR3 is CASSRGGAGGPYNEQFF. Written as DNA, the CDR3 is TGTGCCAGCAGCCGAGGGGGAGCGGGAGGGCCATACAATGAGCAGTTCTTC.

V usage is TRBV5-4 and J usage is TRBJ2-1; D uncertain. This CDR3 has 14 amino acids. Germline V gene lookup returns CDR1 SGHNT and CDR2 YYREEE (reference sequence). The V end lost 4 bases, the J end lost 4 bases, and 12 bases lay between the germline ends. CDR3 DNA: TGTGCCAGCAGCCCCGGTGGGCCTTACAATGAGCAGTTCTTC. Protein sequence: CASSPGGPYNEQFF.

The rearrangement links TRBV5-4 to TRBJ2-5; D uncertain. The CDR3 loop spans 13 amino acids. Trimming stripped 5 bases from V and 7 bases from J, with 15 bases between. Germline lookup yields CDR1 SGHNT and CDR2 YYREEE (reference sequence). The CDR3 sequence is CASSQASGGTQYF. DNA of the CDR3: TGTGCCAGCAGTCAAGCCAGTGGCGGGACCCAGTACTTC.

V usage is TRBV9 and J usage is TRBJ1-2, with D maybe TRBD1 (6 bases). CDR3 size: 14 residues. Trimming left V 4 bases short and J 7 bases short, with 17 bases between. Germline V gene sequence: CDR1 SGDLS, CDR2 YYNGEE. The CDR3 protein is CASSQVVGGGGYTF. CDR3 DNA: TGTGCCAGCAGCCAGGTCGTTGGGGGCGGTGGCTACACCTTC.

For this clone: The same CDR3 can be traced to other DNA sequences in this sample. V usage is TRBV18 and J usage is TRBJ1-1, with TRBD1 as a possible D gene (6 bases). The CDR3 has 14 residues. Germline-derived CDR1 and CDR2 are KGHSH and LQKENI. V was trimmed by 6 bases and J by 1 base, leaving 12 bases between them. CDR3 amino acids: CASSLGQTNTEAFF. CDR3 nucleotide sequence: TGTGCCAGCTCTTTAGGACAGACGAACACTGAAGCTTTCTTT. Variable domain in full (rest from reference TRBV18 and TRBJ1-1): NAGVMQNPRHLVRRRGQEARLRCSPMKGHSHVYWYRQLPEEGLKFMVYLQKENIIDESGMPKERFSAEFPKEGPSILRIQQVVRGDSAAYFCASSLGQTNTEAFFGQGTRLTVV.

V is TRBV30 and J is TRBJ1-5; 7 bases fit TRBD1. There are 13 residues in the CDR3. The V gene's germline CDR1 is GTSNPN and CDR2 SVGIG (reference sequence). The V segment lost 5 bases and the J segment 8 bases; nucleotides outside the gene matches: 9. As DNA, the CDR3 is TGTGCCTGGGCGCCGGGACAGTCGAAGCCCCAGCATTTT. As protein: CAWAPGQSKPQHF.

Points on this clone: Other DNA sequences in the same sample also yield this CDR3. The V gene is TRBV18, the J gene TRBJ1-6, with 8 bases aligning to TRBD1. Germline V gives CDR1 KGHSH, CDR2 LQKENI. The CDR3 runs to 14 residues. V trimming: 1 base; J trimming: 8 bases; junction bases outside the gene matches: 1. CDR3 amino acids: CASSPLDRDSPLHF. For the CDR3, the DNA is TGTGCCAGCTCACCACTGGACAGGGATTCACCCCTCCACTTT.

The genes are TRBV4-2 and TRBJ2-3; 7 nucleotides align to TRBD1. Germline V gene lookup returns CDR1 LGHNA and CDR2 YNFKEQ. This CDR3 is built from 15 residues. The V and J ends lost 2 bases and 0 bases, in that order; junction bases with no gene match: 2. CDR3 sequence reads: CASSQPGQSTDTQYF. The CDR3 DNA follows: TGTGCCAGCAGCCAACCGGGACAGAGCACAGATACGCAGTATTTT.

CDR3 in DNA: TGTGCCAGCCATAGAACAGGGACAATCTACGAGCAGTACTTC. It is translated as CASHRTGTIYEQYF. V gene TRBV28 combines with J gene TRBJ2-7, with D possibly TRBD1 on 6 matching bases. The CDR3 has 14 amino acids. Trimming took off 8 bases at V and 3 bases at J, with 17 bases between the two ends. Per germline, CDR1 MDHEN and CDR2 SYDVKM.

The chain joins TRBV2 to TRBJ1-2; D gene ambiguous. V shed 7 bases and J shed 0 bases, with 9 bases lying between them. The V gene's germline CDR1 is SNHLY and CDR2 FYNNEI. The length of the CDR3 is 13 residues. CDR3 amino acids: CASNLGANYGYTF. In DNA form, the CDR3 reads TGTGCCAGCAACCTGGGAGCTAACTATGGCTACACCTTC.

V gene TRBV15 combines with J gene TRBJ2-4; 7 bases map to TRBD2. The CDR3 totals 18 residues. Germline lookup yields CDR1 LNHNV and CDR2 YYDKDF (reference sequence). Losses at the gene ends were 5 bases for V and 3 bases for J; bases not matched to a gene: 16. The DNA for the CDR3 is TGTGCCACCAGCCCTATCGCCGGGGAGGGGAGTGACAAAAACATTCAGTACTTC. As protein: CATSPIAGEGSDKNIQYF. Full variable domain (rest looked up from reference TRBV15 and TRBJ2-4): DAMVIQNPRYQVTQFGKPVTLSCSQTLNHNVMYWYQQKSSQAPKLLFHYYDKDFNNEADTPDNFQSRRPNTSFCFLDIRSPGLGDTAMYLCATSPIAGEGSDKNIQYFGAGTRLSVL.

This chain uses TRBV28 with TRBJ2-1, with D maybe TRBD2 (6 bases). V lost 4 bases and J lost 6, with 13 bases in between. Germline lookup yields CDR1 MDHEN and CDR2 SYDVKM. This CDR3 region has 14 residues. CDR3 bases: TGTGCCAGCAGTTCTCGGACGGAGGGCAATGAGCAGTTCTTC. Its translation is CASSSRTEGNEQFF.

In this sample, this clone turned up a few times. CDR3 protein: CASSHLTDRRISPLHF. DNA of the CDR3: TGTGCCAGCAGCCACCTGACTGACAGGCGGATTTCACCCCTCCACTTT. The V gene is TRBV14, the J gene TRBJ1-6; possible D gene TRBD1, 6 bases. The germline gives CDR1 SGHDN, CDR2 FVKESK. The CDR3 runs to 16 residues. V was pared by 3 bases and J by 9 bases, with 18 bases between.

CDR3 in DNA: TGTGCCAGCAGTTCCCCCCGGGGGGATACCTACAATGAGCAGTTCTTC. Its protein is CASSSPRGDTYNEQFF. This chain links TRBV6-6 with TRBJ2-1, with 7 bases aligning to TRBD2. V trimming: 4 bases; J trimming: 2 bases; junction bases outside the gene matches: 8. In germline, CDR1 is MNHNY, CDR2 SVGAGI (reference sequence). The CDR3 consists of 16 residues.

J is TRBJ1-5 and V is TRBV6-6; 8 bases align to TRBD1. The CDR3 is 14 amino acids. Germline V CDR1 and CDR2: MNHNY, SVGAGI (reference sequence). V lost 4 bases and J lost 6; bases outside the gene matches: 5. This CDR3 reads CASSSDRGSQPQHF. CDR3 in DNA: TGTGCCAGCAGTTCCGACAGGGGAAGTCAGCCCCAGCATTTT.

V gene TRBV5-8 combines with J gene TRBJ2-5; 8 bases fit TRBD1. The CDR3 is made up of 15 amino acids. The ends lost 4 bases at V and 5 bases at J; junction bases unmatched: 10. The germline V gene has CDR1 SGHTS and CDR2 YDEGEE. The chain's CDR3 is CASSHRGNPWETQYF. DNA for the CDR3: TGTGCCAGCAGCCACAGGGGGAACCCGTGGGAGACCCAGTACTTC.

The V gene is TRBV28, the J gene TRBJ1-3, with 7 bases aligning to TRBD1. Germline CDR1 is MDHEN and CDR2 is SYDVKM. CDR3 length: 14 amino acids. V shed 3 bases, J shed 4 bases, and the junction held 3 bases outside the gene matches. CDR3 loop: CASSFVGQGNTIYF. The CDR3 coding sequence is TGTGCCAGCAGTTTTGTGGGACAGGGAAACACCATATATTTT.

V gene TRBV15 combines with J gene TRBJ2-3, with 12 bases fitting TRBD2. Germline-derived CDR1 and CDR2 are LNHNV and YYDKDF (reference sequence). V lost 4 bases, J lost 10 bases, and 12 bases stayed unmatched. CDR3 length: 16 amino acids. The CDR3 sequence: CATSIRTSGNPEAQYF. CDR3 coding DNA: TGTGCCACCAGCATTAGGACTAGCGGGAACCCTGAGGCGCAGTATTTT.

CDR3 sequence (DNA): TGTGCCAGCACCAGAGGGGGACTAGCGTACAATGAGCAGTTCTTC. Amino acid sequence: CASTRGGLAYNEQFF. The rearrangement uses TRBV9 and TRBJ2-1, with TRBD2 identical over 10 bases. The V gene's germline CDR1 is SGDLS and CDR2 YYNGEE. The CDR3 is 15 residues long. With 6 bases clipped from V and 4 bases from J, the junction kept 7 bases outside the gene matches.

The J gene is TRBJ2-1, the V gene TRBV27; D perhaps matches TRBD2 (6 bases). Germline CDR1 is MNHEY and CDR2 is SMNVEV (reference sequence). This CDR3 is built from 13 residues. The V gene lost 6 bases and the J gene lost 3 bases, with 9 bases spanning the gap. CDR3 protein: CASSRGYYNEQFF. The CDR3 nucleotides are TGTGCCAGCAGCCGGGGGTACTACAATGAGCAGTTCTTC.

The chain combines TRBV9 with TRBJ2-1; the D is unclear. CDR1 and CDR2 (germline): SGDLS, YYNGEE. Trimming removed 0 bases at V and 3 bases at J, with 10 bases between. CDR3 length: 15 amino acids. The chain's CDR3 is CASSVGASFYNEQFF. The DNA of the CDR3 is TGTGCCAGCAGCGTAGGTGCTAGTTTCTACAATGAGCAGTTCTTC.

The chain combines TRBV28 with TRBJ1-1, with unresolved D. The germline gives CDR1 MDHEN, CDR2 SYDVKM. The CDR3 sequence is 12 residues long. Trimming stripped 3 bases from V and 3 bases from J, with 5 bases between. CDR3 amino acids: CASSFTDTEAFF. The CDR3, as DNA: TGTGCCAGCAGTTTTACGGACACTGAAGCTTTCTTT.

This chain links TRBV5-1 with TRBJ2-7; D is possibly TRBD2 (6 bases). Germline assignment: CDR1 SGHRS and CDR2 YFSETQ. Trimming pared 1 base from V and 5 bases from J, leaving 13 bases between. The CDR3 covers 14 residues. CDR3 residues: CASSLSGELNEQYF. The CDR3 nucleotides are TGCGCCAGCAGCTTGTCGGGGGAGTTAAACGAGCAGTACTTC.

The chain has TRBV5-1 and TRBJ2-3; TRBD1 agrees at 7 bases. There are 14 residues in the CDR3. Germline CDR1 is SGHRS and CDR2 is YFSETQ. Trimming cost V 4 bases and J 0 bases; bases outside gene matches: 2. CDR3 loop: CASSPGQSTDTQYF. The CDR3 coding sequence is TGCGCCAGCAGCCCGGGACAGAGCACAGATACGCAGTATTTT.

Many counts were recorded for this clone. The chain couples TRBV16 to TRBJ1-6; D remains unclear. Germline values: CDR1 KGHSY, CDR2 FQNENV. Trimming stripped 3 bases from V and 7 bases from J, with 7 bases between. The CDR3 has 13 amino acids. The DNA for the CDR3 is TGTGCCAGCAGCCACCGGGTAAATTCACCCCTCCACTTT. It encodes CASSHRVNSPLHF.

V usage is TRBV19 and J usage is TRBJ2-1; TRBD2 is a possible D gene (6 bases). The CDR3 extends over 14 amino acids. From germline, CDR1 is LNHDA and CDR2 SQIVND (reference sequence). V was shortened by 6 bases and J by 3 bases, with 12 bases between the two germline ends. The CDR3 DNA follows: TGTGCCAGTAGCGGGAGAAGATTCTACAATGAGCAGTTCTTC. Amino acid sequence: CASSGRRFYNEQFF.